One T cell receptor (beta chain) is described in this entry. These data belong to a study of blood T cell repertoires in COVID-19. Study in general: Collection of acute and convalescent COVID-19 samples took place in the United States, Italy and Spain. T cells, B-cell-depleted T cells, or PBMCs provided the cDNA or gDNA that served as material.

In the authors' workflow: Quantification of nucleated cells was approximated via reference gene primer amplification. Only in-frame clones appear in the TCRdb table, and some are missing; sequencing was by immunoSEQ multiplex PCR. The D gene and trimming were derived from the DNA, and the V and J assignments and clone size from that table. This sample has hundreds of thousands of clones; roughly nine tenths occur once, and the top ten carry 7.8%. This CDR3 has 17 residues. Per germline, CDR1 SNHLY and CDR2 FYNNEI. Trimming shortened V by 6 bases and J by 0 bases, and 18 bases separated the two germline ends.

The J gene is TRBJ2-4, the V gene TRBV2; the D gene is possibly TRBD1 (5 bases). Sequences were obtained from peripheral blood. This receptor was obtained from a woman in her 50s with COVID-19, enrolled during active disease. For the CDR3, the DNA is TGTGCCAGCAGCGATCAGACAGTATCACTAGCCAAAAACATTCAGTACTTC. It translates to CASSDQTVSLAKNIQYF.